The present T cell receptor beta chain was sequenced within a study of T cells in Graves' hyperthyroidism and ophthalmopathy. The CDR3 covers 19 residues. Germline trimming cut 4 bases from V and 2 bases from J; bases unmatched to any gene: 17. The germline V gene has CDR1 SEHNR and CDR2 FQNEAQ (reference sequence). Calling Graves' hyperthyroidism stable meant ophthalmopathy did not progress within 18 months. Points from the study as a whole: Blood also carried most thyroid clonotypes expanded above 0.001.

Remarks on this clonotype: No antigen is known for it.

TCR beta CDR3 region amplification was performed from RNA transcripts. The HTBI primer set was used in a first-round RT-PCR of the TCR CDR3. TCRdb independently ran MiXCR on the multiplex PCR reads; one entry per CDR3 protein. The data show under 800,000 distinct CDR3 sequences, with about 15% seen just once and roughly 10% held by the top ten. This sequence joins TRBV7-9 and TRBJ2-1; 7 nucleotides match TRBD2. The sample was blood. The clonotype was recovered from a young woman with Graves' hyperthyroidism. The CDR3 region has the DNA TGTGCCAGCAGCTACACCATCGCCTCGCGGGAGTTTCCCTACAATGAGCAGTTCTTC. It codes for CASSYTIASREFPYNEQFF.